This T cell receptor beta chain was sequenced during a study of cytomegalovirus exposure and HLA in healthy donors. Study findings and constraints: Altogether, 164 TCR beta chains were recorded as cytomegalovirus-associated.

Germline loops: CDR1 KGHSH, CDR2 LQKENI. The CDR3 is 14 amino acids. Deletions cut 2 bases from V and 4 bases from J, with 8 bases between. TCRdb keeps only in-frame clones here, not all; method: immunoSEQ multiplex PCR. Among about 76,000 clones listed, around 94% were seen once. Comment on this clone: Antigen: not known.

This TCR came from a woman aged 18-29 years in good health and CMV-seronegative. The sequencing input was PBMCs. This rearrangement joins TRBV18 to TRBJ1-4; D not certain. The CDR3 DNA reads as TGTGCCAGCTCACCAGGCACAGTTAATGAAAAACTGTTTTTT. Its protein product is CASSPGTVNEKLFF. Using reference TRBV18 and TRBJ1-4 for the parts outside the CDR3, the full variable domain is NAGVMQNPRHLVRRRGQEARLRCSPMKGHSHVYWYRQLPEEGLKFMVYLQKENIIDESGMPKERFSAEFPKEGPSILRIQQVVRGDSAAYFCASSPGTVNEKLFFGSGTQLSVL.